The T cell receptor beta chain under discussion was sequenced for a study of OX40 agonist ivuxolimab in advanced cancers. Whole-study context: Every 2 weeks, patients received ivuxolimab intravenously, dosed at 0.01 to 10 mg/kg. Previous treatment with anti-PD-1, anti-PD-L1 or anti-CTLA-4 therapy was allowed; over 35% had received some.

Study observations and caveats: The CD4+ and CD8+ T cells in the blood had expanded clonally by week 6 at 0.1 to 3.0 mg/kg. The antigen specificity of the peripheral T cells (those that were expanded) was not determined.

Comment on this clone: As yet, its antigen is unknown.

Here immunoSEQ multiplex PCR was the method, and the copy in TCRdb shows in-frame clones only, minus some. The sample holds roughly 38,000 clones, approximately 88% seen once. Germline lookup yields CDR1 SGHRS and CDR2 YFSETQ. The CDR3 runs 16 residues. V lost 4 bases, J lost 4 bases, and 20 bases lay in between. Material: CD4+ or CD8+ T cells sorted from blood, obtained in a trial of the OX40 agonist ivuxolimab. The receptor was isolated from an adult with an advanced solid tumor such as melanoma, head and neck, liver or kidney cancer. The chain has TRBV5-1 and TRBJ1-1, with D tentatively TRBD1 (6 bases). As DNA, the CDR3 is TGCGCCAGCAGCCCGACCGTTGGGGGCGACGGCACTGAAGCTTTCTTT. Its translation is CASSPTVGGDGTEAFF.